These 24 T cell receptor beta chains came from one sample sequenced in a study of T cell repertoires in cytomegalovirus infection. MiXCR, run by TCRdb on the reads, gives a single entry per CDR3 protein. The repertoire holds 100,000 to 150,000 distinct CDR3 sequences, with around 30% as singletons. Their recognized antigens are unknown. Specimen: CD8+ T cells from cultured PBMCs, collected from culture after CMV antigen stimulation. Receptors were obtained from a human donor in good health (CMV status not recorded). Some clones in this sample may be carry-over from other donors' samples.

The V and J genes are TRBV5-1 and TRBJ1-4; D call uncertain. CDR3 length: 15 amino acids. V was clipped by 0 bases and J by 3 bases, with 9 bases between them. CDR1 is SGHRS and CDR2 is YFSETQ in the germline V gene. The CDR3 spells CASSLGGESNEKLFF. The CDR3 nucleotides are TGCGCCAGCAGCTTGGGCGGCGAATCTAATGAAAAACTGTTTTTT.

The chain links TRBV5-6 to TRBJ2-3; possibly TRBD2 for D (6 bases). V lost 4 bases and J 2 bases, leaving 26 bases between the germline ends. The CDR3 is made up of 19 amino acids. Germline V gene lookup returns CDR1 SGHDT and CDR2 YYEEEE. The CDR3 nucleotides read TGTGCCAGCAGCCCGGTCGGGGGTAGGGAACCGTTTCTCACAGATACGCAGTATTTT. It codes for CASSPVGGREPFLTDTQYF. Full variable domain (missing parts from reference TRBV5-6 and TRBJ2-3): DAGVTQSPTHLIKTRGQQVTLRCSPKSGHDTVSWYQQALGQGPQFIFQYYEEEERQRGNFPDRFSGHQFPNYSSELNVNALLLGDSALYLCASSPVGGREPFLTDTQYFGPGTRLTVL.

This clonotype was seen only a few times. The V and J genes are TRBV6-2 or TRBV6-3 and TRBJ1-5; D might be TRBD1 (5 bases). Germline loops: CDR1 MNHEY, CDR2 SVGEGT. Trimming took 2 bases from V and 7 from J, leaving 12 bases between them. The CDR3 consists of 14 residues. The CDR3 protein is CASSYGAGRQPQHF. DNA for the CDR3: TGTGCCAGCAGTTACGGGGCAGGGCGGCAGCCCCAGCATTTT.

This clonotype was observed a handful of times. This sequence joins TRBV7-8 and TRBJ2-1; 10 bases map to TRBD2. The length of the CDR3 is 17 residues. Germline V gene sequence: CDR1 SGHVS, CDR2 FQNEAQ. V lost 5 bases, J lost 7 bases, and 14 bases stayed unmatched. CDR3 amino acids: CASSLASGGRGENEQFF. CDR3 bases: TGTGCCAGCAGCCTGGCTAGCGGGGGACGCGGGGAGAATGAGCAGTTCTTC.

This clonotype was observed a few times. The rearrangement uses TRBV4-1 and TRBJ2-7, with 10 bases matching TRBD1. Germline CDR1 reads MGHRA; CDR2 reads YSYEKL. The trim removed 1 base at V and 6 bases at J, leaving 6 bases unmatched. The CDR3 contains 15 residues. The CDR3 protein is CASSQGQGARVEQYF. The CDR3 nucleotides read TGCGCCAGCAGCCAAGGACAGGGGGCCCGAGTCGAGCAGTACTTC.

This clonotype has ten or more counts. The genes are TRBV7-2 and TRBJ2-6; D call uncertain. The CDR3 is 17 residues long. Trimming stripped 1 base from V and 2 bases from J, with 12 bases between. Germline values: CDR1 SGHTA, CDR2 FQGNSA. The CDR3: CASSLGYIGPGANVLTF. The CDR3 DNA reads as TGTGCCAGCAGCTTAGGGTACATCGGACCTGGGGCCAACGTCCTGACTTTC. The whole variable domain, filled in from reference TRBV7-2 and TRBJ2-6, reads GAGVSQSPSNKVTEKGKDVELRCDPISGHTALYWYRQSLGQGLEFLIYFQGNSAPDKSGLPSDRFSAERTGGSVSTLTIQRTQQEDSAVYLCASSLGYIGPGANVLTFGAGSRLTVL.

This sequence joins TRBV20-1 and TRBJ2-7; D may be TRBD1 (5 bases). Germline assignment: CDR1 DFQATT and CDR2 SNEGSKA (reference sequence). The ends were cut back, 4 bases at V and 3 bases at J, with 13 bases in the middle. This CDR3 is 13 amino acids long. DNA for the CDR3: TGCAGTGCTACTCTCCCCGACAGCTACGAGCAGTACTTC. Its translation is CSATLPDSYEQYF.

This clonotype showed up just a few times. The rearrangement links TRBV27 to TRBJ1-6, with TRBD1 matching 7 bases. The ends lost 6 bases at V and 9 bases at J; junction bases unmatched: 8. The CDR3 is made up of 14 amino acids. Germline-derived CDR1 and CDR2 are MNHEY and SMNVEV (reference sequence). The CDR3 region is CASRTGAVGSPLHF. The DNA of the CDR3 is TGTGCCAGCAGAACAGGGGCGGTGGGTTCACCCCTCCACTTT.

The CDR3 DNA reads TGTGCCAGCAGGAAACGGGATGATGGCAATCAGCCCCAGCATTTT. This encodes CASRKRDDGNQPQHF. This sequence joins TRBV6-1 and TRBJ1-5; D is uncertain. The CDR3 covers 15 residues. The germline V gene has CDR1 MNHNS and CDR2 SASEGT. V lost 6 bases and J 2 bases, leaving 14 bases between the germline ends.

This chain joins TRBV19 and TRBJ1-5; 10 bases are shared with TRBD1. CDR3 length: 18 amino acids. Germline-derived CDR1 and CDR2 are LNHDA and SQIVND (reference sequence). The V gene end was trimmed by 5 bases and the J gene end by 0 bases; junction bases not matched to a gene: 10. The CDR3 DNA sequence: TGTGCCAGTAGTCCCGGGACAGGGGAACCTTATAGCAATCAGCCCCAGCATTTT. It yields the protein CASSPGTGEPYSNQPQHF.

The rearrangement joins TRBV19 to TRBJ1-4, with 8 bases matching TRBD1. The ends lost 9 bases at V and 8 bases at J; junction bases unmatched: 20. This CDR3 is built from 17 residues. Germline assignment: CDR1 LNHDA and CDR2 SQIVND (reference sequence). The CDR3 is CASRYKGGQGASEKLFF. CDR3 DNA: TGTGCCAGCCGATATAAGGGGGGGCAGGGGGCCTCGGAAAAACTGTTTTTT.

This clonotype was observed many times. V and J are TRBV12-3 or TRBV12-4 and TRBJ1-5; D is uncertain. Trimming stripped 5 bases from V and 4 bases from J, with 6 bases between. The CDR3 totals 12 residues. The CDR3 DNA reads as TGTGCCAGCAGTCCATTGAATCAGCCCCAGCATTTT. Translating gives CASSPLNQPQHF.

This sequence joins TRBV27 and TRBJ2-3; 11 bases align to TRBD2. The trim removed 3 bases at V and 3 bases at J, leaving 5 bases unmatched. Germline lookup yields CDR1 MNHEY and CDR2 SMNVEV (reference sequence). The CDR3 has 16 amino acids. The DNA for the CDR3 is TGTGCCAGCAGTTTGAGTAGCGGGGGGGGGACAGATACGCAGTATTTT. Encoded protein: CASSLSSGGGTDTQYF.

This clonotype was observed a handful of times. This rearrangement joins TRBV11-2 to TRBJ2-5; 9 bases are a match to TRBD2. CDR1 SGHAT and CDR2 FQNNGV come from the germline V gene. The CDR3 extends over 19 amino acids. After removal of 0 bases from V and 5 bases from J, the junction contained 16 bases not matched to a gene. The CDR3 region has the DNA TGTGCCAGCAGCTTAGAGTGGGGACTAGCTGCTTCTGGCGGGGAGACCCAGTACTTC. Translated: CASSLEWGLAASGGETQYF.

The chain has TRBV19 and TRBJ1-2; 10 bases are shared with TRBD1. This CDR3 has 18 amino acids. J gave up 2 bases and V 6 bases, and 15 bases lay outside the gene matches. Looked up from germline, CDR1 is LNHDA and CDR2 is SQIVND (reference sequence). CDR3 bases: TGTGCCAGTAGCCCCGCGTGGGACAGGGGTTCTTCGAACTATGGCTACACCTTC. Its translation: CASSPAWDRGSSNYGYTF. Variable domain in full (rest from reference TRBV19 and TRBJ1-2): DGGITQSPKYLFRKEGQNVTLSCEQNLNHDAMYWYRQDPGQGLRLIYYSQIVNDFQKGDIAEGYSVSREKKESFPLTVTSAQKNPTAFYLCASSPAWDRGSSNYGYTFGSGTRLTVV.

In this sample, this clonotype turned up once. The V and J genes are TRBV5-4 and TRBJ2-3; the D is unclear. The length of the CDR3 is 16 residues. V lost 2 bases to trimming and J lost 1 base, with 14 bases between them. The germline V gene has CDR1 SGHNT and CDR2 YYREEE (reference sequence). The CDR3 loop reads CASSLGIGFGTDTQYF. As DNA, the CDR3 is TGTGCCAGCAGCTTAGGAATCGGGTTCGGCACAGATACGCAGTATTTT.

CDR3 protein: CASSLAGHQPQHF. The CDR3 DNA is TGTGCCAGCAGTTTAGCGGGGCACCAGCCCCAGCATTTT. This sequence joins TRBV27 and TRBJ1-5; D might be TRBD1 (5 bases). This CDR3 region has 13 residues. V was trimmed by 2 bases and J by 7 bases, leaving 9 bases between them. Germline-derived CDR1 and CDR2 are MNHEY and SMNVEV (reference sequence).

V gene TRBV19 combines with J gene TRBJ2-1, with a tentative D call TRBD2 (5 bases). Between the trimmed V and J ends, which lost 9 bases and 6 bases, there was a span of 12 bases. The CDR3 sequence is 12 residues long. Germline CDR1 reads LNHDA; CDR2 reads SQIVND (reference sequence). CDR3 region: CASRRGLNEQFF. CDR3 nucleotide sequence: TGTGCCAGCCGCCGGGGTCTCAATGAGCAGTTCTTC.

This clonotype was seen more than once but under ten times. This chain joins TRBV7-9 and TRBJ1-1; 9 bases line up with TRBD1. The germline V gene encodes CDR1 SEHNR and CDR2 FQNEAQ (reference sequence). The CDR3 covers 17 residues. The ends lost 1 base at V and 0 bases at J; junction bases unmatched: 6. Here the CDR3 reads CASSLEQGAPLNTEAFF. CDR3 DNA: TGTGCCAGCAGCTTAGAACAGGGGGCCCCCCTGAACACTGAAGCTTTCTTT.

V and J are TRBV7-9 and TRBJ2-2; no clear D. The CDR3 has 12 amino acids. The ends were cut back, 4 bases at V and 9 bases at J, with 9 bases in the middle. Germline V lookup: CDR1 SEHNR, CDR2 FQNEAQ (reference sequence). Written as DNA, the CDR3 is TGTGCCAGCAGCTCCACAGAGTGGGAGCTGTTTTTT. This encodes CASSSTEWELFF.

The chain uses TRBV12-3 or TRBV12-4 and TRBJ2-7; D remains ambiguous. Deletions cut 4 bases from V and 6 bases from J, with 22 bases between. The CDR3 covers 16 residues. The CDR3 coding sequence is TGTGCCAGCAGTTCATGCCCGGGCGGACCGCCTTGCGAGCAGTACTTC. Encoded protein: CASSSCPGGPPCEQYF.

In this sample, this clonotype turned up a few times. The J gene is TRBJ2-7, the V gene TRBV27; D gene ambiguous. V gave up 4 bases and J gave up 4 bases, with 20 bases separating them. Germline V gene sequence: CDR1 MNHEY, CDR2 SMNVEV (reference sequence). The CDR3 runs to 16 residues. CDR3 residues: CASSSQGQSGEYEQYF. The DNA of the CDR3 is TGTGCCAGCAGTTCTCAAGGGCAATCCGGCGAATACGAGCAGTACTTC.

In its sample, this clonotype was seen many times. The J gene is TRBJ2-7, the V gene TRBV29-1; the D gene is possibly TRBD1 (5 bases). This CDR3 region has 13 residues. The ends were cut back, 4 bases at V and 3 bases at J, with 13 bases in the middle. Germline V CDR1 and CDR2: SQVTM, ANQGSEA. The CDR3 DNA reads TGCAGCGTTGTTTCCTTGGGGCTCTACGAGCAGTACTTC. Its translation is CSVVSLGLYEQYF.

V usage is TRBV9 and J usage is TRBJ2-7, with a possible D match to TRBD2 (6 bases). The CDR3 is 14 amino acids. The V gene's germline CDR1 is SGDLS and CDR2 YYNGEE. The V end was cut by 3 bases, the J end by 4 bases, with 14 bases between. CDR3 DNA sequence: TGTGCCAGCAGCGGAGGAGGGGTCGGGTACGAGCAGTACTTC. This encodes CASSGGGVGYEQYF.